This record covers a single T cell receptor beta chain. The entry originates in a study of control samples from healthy donors and cancer patients. V gave up 5 bases and J gave up 4 bases; unmatched junction bases: 14. The CDR3 runs 16 residues. The V gene's germline CDR1 is GTSNPN and CDR2 SVGIG (reference sequence). Some clones are missing from TCRdb's copy, which holds only in-frame ones; the method was immunoSEQ multiplex PCR. Among approximately 150,000 clones, roughly 95% were seen once, and the ten largest hold just over 1%. The chain couples TRBV30 to TRBJ2-1, with 7 positions matching TRBD2. This receptor was identified in a woman aged 25 to 39 in good health. Source material: blood. This CDR3 reads CAWGGSGGGKYNEQFF. CDR3 bases: TGTGCCTGGGGGGGGTCTGGGGGAGGGAAATACAATGAGCAGTTCTTC.